This entry concerns a single TCR beta chain. The CDR3 is made up of 16 amino acids. Trimming at V came to 0 bases and at J to 5 bases, leaving 10 bases not matched to a gene. Germline V gives CDR1 SGHAT, CDR2 FQNNGV. Assay: immunoSEQ multiplex PCR; the TCRdb copy retains only in-frame clones and omits some. The sample has around 200,000 clones, about 86% seen once. The data belong to a study of cytomegalovirus exposure and HLA in healthy donors. Sample: PBMCs. This rearrangement joins TRBV11-2 to TRBJ2-7; TRBD2 matches at 7 bases. The TCR comes from a woman aged 18-29 years in good health and CMV-seropositive. The CDR3 nucleotides read TGTGCCAGCAGCTTAGACCCTCCGGGACTAATACACGAGCAGTACTTC. It encodes CASSLDPPGLIHEQYF.